Below are 5 T cell receptor beta chains sequenced from a single sample in a study of tumor T cells in aggressive B-cell lymphoma. This table comes from immunoSEQ multiplex PCR, and its TCRdb copy is limited to in-frame clones, with some not included. The repertoire holds about 1,000 clones, with around 90% as singletons. The sample comprised tumor tissue. The receptor source for this set is an adult with diffuse large B cell lymphoma.

This sequence joins TRBV4-1 and TRBJ2-7, with TRBD1 matching over 8 bases. CDR3 length: 14 residues. In germline, CDR1 is MGHRA, CDR2 YSYEKL. The V segment lost 5 bases and the J segment 2 bases; nucleotides outside the gene matches: 5. CDR3 residues: CASSSGQGTYEQYF. Here the CDR3 DNA reads TGCGCCAGCAGCTCAGGACAGGGAACCTACGAGCAGTACTTC.

The gene calls are TRBV19 and TRBJ2-3; TRBD2 might be the D (5 bases). The V and J ends lost 5 bases and 11 bases respectively, with 17 bases between them. The CDR3 is 13 residues long. From germline, CDR1 is LNHDA and CDR2 SQIVND (reference sequence). CDR3 DNA sequence: TGTGCCAGTAGTTCGGGCCGGGGTTCGATGCAGTATTTT. It codes for CASSSGRGSMQYF.

The sample holds one count of this clone. The chain joins TRBV5-1 to TRBJ1-5; D might be TRBD1 (6 bases). The V gene's germline CDR1 is SGHRS and CDR2 YFSETQ. CDR3 length: 13 residues. The V and J ends lost 0 bases and 8 bases respectively, with 9 bases between them. The chain's CDR3 is CASSLEGGEPQHF. Written as DNA, the CDR3 is TGCGCCAGCAGCTTGGAAGGGGGAGAGCCCCAGCATTTT.

The chain recombines TRBV5-4 with TRBJ2-3; TRBD2 agrees at 9 bases. The J segment lost 0 bases and the V segment lost 1 base, leaving 6 bases of the junction unmatched. This CDR3 has 17 residues. Germline V lookup: CDR1 SGHNT, CDR2 YYREEE (reference sequence). The CDR3 is CASSLTRTSVSTDTQYF. CDR3 nucleotide sequence: TGTGCCAGCAGCTTGACCCGGACTAGCGTTAGCACAGATACGCAGTATTTT.

The chain has TRBV11-2 and TRBJ2-1; no definite D call. The CDR3 loop spans 14 amino acids. Germline values: CDR1 SGHAT, CDR2 FQNNGV. The V and J ends lost 4 bases and 8 bases respectively, with 15 bases between them. CDR3: CASSSGFGRHEQFF. The CDR3 bases are TGTGCCAGCAGCTCAGGCTTTGGGCGCCATGAGCAGTTCTTC.